This T cell receptor beta chain was captured in a study of blood T cells in healthy people across ages. For the study at large: Capturing about one barcoded beta molecule per two T cells was achieved by template switching. Study-wide findings and caveats: Strong correlation was found linking TCR beta diversity to naive T cell percentage.

As for this clonotype: Its antigen remains unidentified.

CDR3 length: 12 amino acids. With 2 bases removed from V and 7 bases from J, the gap between germline ends came to 9 bases. CDR1 and CDR2 (germline): SGHNT, YYREEE (reference sequence). A minimum of 6 micrograms of total RNA was extracted per sample. A second PCR of 7 to 11 cycles used a sample-barcoded 5' primer and a J-beta primer mix. Carrying 12 random nucleotides, a template-switch adaptor labeled each individual cDNA molecule. One entry per CDR3 protein, called by TCRdb with MiXCR from the 5' RACE reads. In the table there are about a million distinct CDR3 sequences, roughly 51% of which are singletons.

The chain carries TRBV5-4 and TRBJ1-2; D is possibly TRBD1 (5 bases). The specimen was blood. The sequence came from a woman between 55 and 75 years old in good health. For the CDR3, the DNA is TGTGCCAGCAGCTTCCTTCAGGGTGGCTACACCTTC. Translation gives CASSFLQGGYTF.